This passage covers 19 T cell receptor beta chains from one sample sequenced in a study of regulatory T cells in long-lasting Graves disease. Assembly of TCR beta libraries relied on iRepertoire HTBI primers together with Arm-PCR of CDR3 regions. TCRdb reprocessed the multiplex PCR reads via MiXCR and lists one record per CDR3 protein. The sample records about 450,000 distinct CDR3 sequences, 14% being singletons. This sample's time point: newly diagnosed GD, antithyroid drugs for less than 3 months. TCR sequences were obtained from RNA taken from PBMCs. A further study also used this sample, focusing on T cells in Graves' hyperthyroidism and ophthalmopathy.

Source: peripheral blood mononuclear cells (PBMCs), taken at new diagnosis, from a patient treated with antithyroid drugs. The receptors derive from a woman aged 50 to 60 with Graves disease.

This clonotype occurred many times. The rearrangement joins TRBV4-2 to TRBJ2-1; D is perhaps TRBD1 or TRBD2 (5 bases each). This CDR3 region has 16 residues. Germline V lookup: CDR1 LGHNA, CDR2 YNFKEQ. The V gene lost 0 bases and the J gene lost 0 bases, with 9 bases spanning the gap. DNA for the CDR3: TGTGCCAGCAGCCAAGATTGGGACCTCTCCTACAATGAGCAGTTCTTC. Its protein product is CASSQDWDLSYNEQFF.

This clonotype has at least ten counts. The V call is TRBV11-2, the J call TRBJ2-7; perhaps D is TRBD1 or TRBD2 (5 bases each). The V and J ends lost 7 bases and 0 bases respectively, with 19 bases between them. Germline-derived CDR1 and CDR2 are SGHAT and FQNNGV. The CDR3 covers 16 residues. The CDR3 spells CASKSLRGRHSYEQYF. The CDR3 DNA reads as TGTGCCAGCAAATCGCTACGGGGACGGCACTCCTACGAGCAGTACTTC.

This clonotype has at least ten counts. This chain joins TRBV11-2 and TRBJ2-7; D might be TRBD1 or TRBD2, each matching 5 bases. Germline lookup yields CDR1 SGHAT and CDR2 FQNNGV. The CDR3 is 16 residues long. V was cut by 3 bases and J by 6 bases, with 21 bases left in between. Here the CDR3 reads CASSFKPTGYGGEQYF. As DNA, the CDR3 is TGTGCCAGCAGCTTCAAGCCTACGGGCTATGGGGGCGAGCAGTACTTC.

The rearrangement joins TRBV10-3 to TRBJ2-3; TRBD2 is a possible D gene (5 bases). V dropped 0 bases and J dropped 1 base, with 11 bases sitting between them. CDR3 length equals 16 residues. CDR1 and CDR2 (germline): ENHRY, SYGVKD. The CDR3 reads CAISESLGVGTDTQYF. CDR3 DNA: TGTGCCATCAGTGAGTCGTTGGGAGTGGGCACAGATACGCAGTATTTT.

The gene calls are TRBV20-1 and TRBJ2-1, with 13 bases aligning to TRBD2. This CDR3 is 18 amino acids long. Germline loops: CDR1 DFQATT, CDR2 SNEGSKA (reference sequence). With 0 bases clipped from V and 2 bases from J, the junction kept 7 bases outside the gene matches. In DNA form, the CDR3 reads TGCAGTGCTAGAGATAGCGGACTAGCGGGAGTCCCCTACAATGAGCAGTTCTTC. This codes for CSARDSGLAGVPYNEQFF.

This clonotype was recorded at least ten times. This sequence joins TRBV6-1 and TRBJ2-3; TRBD1 aligns across 7 bases. The trim removed 5 bases at V and 0 bases at J, leaving 2 bases unmatched. Germline-derived CDR1 and CDR2 are MNHNS and SASEGT. CDR3 length equals 14 residues. The CDR3 here is CASSRDRSTDTQYF. The CDR3 DNA reads as TGTGCCAGCAGTCGGGACAGAAGCACAGATACGCAGTATTTT.

This clonotype showed up many times. The gene calls are TRBV28 and TRBJ2-4; D might be TRBD1 or TRBD2, each matching 5 bases. Between the trimmed V and J ends, which lost 1 base and 0 bases, there was a span of 10 bases. The CDR3 runs to 16 residues. Germline V gene data show CDR1 as MDHEN and CDR2 as SYDVKM. CDR3 sequence: CASSLSGSLAKNIQYF. CDR3 nucleotides: TGTGCCAGCAGTTTATCAGGGAGTCTAGCCAAAAACATTCAGTACTTC.

This clonotype was observed a handful of times. The chain carries TRBV7-9 and TRBJ2-3, with D unclear. The CDR3 is 15 amino acids. Trimming pared 1 base from V and 2 bases from J, leaving 10 bases between. CDR1 is SEHNR and CDR2 is FQNEAQ in the germline V gene (reference sequence). The CDR3 reads CASSLESGFTDTQYF. The CDR3 region has the DNA TGTGCCAGCAGCTTAGAATCCGGCTTCACAGATACGCAGTATTTT. The full variable domain, rest sourced from reference TRBV7-9 and TRBJ2-3, is DTGVSQNPRHKITKRGQNVTFRCDPISEHNRLYWYRQTLGQGPEFLTYFQNEAQLEKSRLLSDRFSAERPKGSFSTLEIQRTEQGDSAMYLCASSLESGFTDTQYFGPGTRLTVL.

There are many counts of this clonotype. The chain is built from TRBV28 and TRBJ1-2; D is ambiguous. Germline CDR1 MDHEN, CDR2 SYDVKM. This CDR3 contains 14 residues. The V end lost 1 base, the J end lost 4 bases, and 10 bases lay between the germline ends. The CDR3 nucleotides are TGTGCCAGCAGTTTATCGCCGCAGAGCTATGGCTACACCTTC. Amino acid sequence: CASSLSPQSYGYTF.

This clonotype was observed at least ten times. V gene TRBV28 combines with J gene TRBJ1-5; D is ambiguous. Trimming took off 1 base at V and 1 base at J, with 8 bases between the two ends. The CDR3 extends over 15 amino acids. Germline assignment: CDR1 MDHEN and CDR2 SYDVKM. CDR3 region: CASSLYGESNQPQHF. The CDR3 bases are TGTGCCAGCAGTTTATATGGGGAGAGCAATCAGCCCCAGCATTTT.

Details on this clonotype: It is likely a read error: a sequence one base away is far more abundant. V and J are TRBV5-1 and TRBJ2-5; 8 bases align to TRBD2. V was pared by 0 bases and J by 11 bases, with 12 bases of the junction left unmatched. This CDR3 is 15 amino acids long. The germline gives CDR1 SGHRS, CDR2 YFSETQ. The CDR3 region is CASSLENSGVDEQYF. The CDR3 DNA follows: TGCGCCAGCAGCTTGGAAAATAGCGGGGTCGATGAGCAGTACTTC.

This chain joins TRBV28 and TRBJ2-7; no firm D call. The CDR3 sequence is 17 residues long. V lost 8 bases to trimming and J lost 3 bases, with 26 bases between them. Germline-derived CDR1 and CDR2 are MDHEN and SYDVKM. The chain's CDR3 is CASSPNPARTDLYEQYF. In DNA, the CDR3 is TGTGCCAGCTCACCAAATCCCGCCCGGACGGACCTCTACGAGCAGTACTTC.

This clonotype was seen a handful of times. The V call is TRBV10-3, the J call TRBJ2-5, with TRBD2 matching 8 bases. Germline-derived CDR1 and CDR2 are ENHRY and SYGVKD. The ends lost 10 bases at V and 5 bases at J; junction bases unmatched: 12. This CDR3 region has 14 residues. CDR3 bases: TGTGCCACCCATGCCGGGACTAGGCGTGAGACCCAGTACTTC. Its translation: CATHAGTRRETQYF.

Ten or more counts support this clonotype. The CDR3 region has the DNA TGTGCCAGCAGCGCCGGGACTAGCAGCTCCGAGCAGTACTTC. This gives the protein CASSAGTSSSEQYF. V and J are TRBV12-3 or TRBV12-4 and TRBJ2-7, with 9 bases lining up with TRBD2. This CDR3 is 14 amino acids long. J lost 6 bases, V lost 6 bases, and 9 bases had no gene match.

As for this clonotype: A much larger clone sits a single nucleotide away, making a read error possible. The V call is TRBV20-1, the J call TRBJ2-3; 8 nucleotides line up with TRBD2. Trimming removed 1 base from V and 0 bases from J; junction bases left unmatched: 0. In germline, CDR1 is DFQATT, CDR2 SNEGSKA (reference sequence). The CDR3 extends over 14 amino acids. The CDR3 coding sequence is TGCAGTGCTAGAGTAGCGGGAAGCACAGATACGCAGTATTTT. It translates to CSARVAGSTDTQYF.

This clonotype was counted only a few times. V usage is TRBV30 and J usage is TRBJ1-4; 8 positions agree with TRBD1. CDR1 GTSNPN and CDR2 SVGIG come from the germline V gene (reference sequence). The CDR3 runs to 16 residues. The trim removed 5 bases at V and 8 bases at J, leaving 16 bases unmatched. Written as DNA, the CDR3 is TGTGCCTGGGGGCCGGGACAGGAGGCGATCGAGGAAAAACTGTTTTTT. As protein: CAWGPGQEAIEEKLFF. The whole variable domain, filled in from reference TRBV30 and TRBJ1-4, reads SQTIHQWPATLVQPVGSPLSLECTVEGTSNPNLYWYRQAAGRGLQLLFYSVGIGQISSEVPQNLSASRPQDRQFILSSKKLLLSDSGFYLCAWGPGQEAIEEKLFFGSGTQLSVL.

This clonotype was seen repeatedly, ten times or more. CDR3 sequence (DNA): TGTGCCAGCAGTGAATCGGGGGGCTGGTACAATGAGCAGTTCTTC. It yields the protein CASSESGGWYNEQFF. The V and J genes are TRBV2 and TRBJ2-1; D possibly corresponds to TRBD2 (7 bases). In germline, CDR1 is SNHLY, CDR2 FYNNEI. The CDR3 contains 15 residues. V was shortened by 2 bases and J by 4 bases, with 12 bases between the two germline ends.

This chain connects TRBV30 to TRBJ2-2, with 7 positions matching TRBD1. Germline CDR1 is GTSNPN and CDR2 is SVGIG (reference sequence). This CDR3 is built from 16 residues. V was clipped by 1 base and J by 4 bases; unmatched bases: 9. Here the CDR3 DNA reads TGTGCCTGGAGTGCGGGGACAGCTAAACGCACCGGGGAGCTGTTTTTT. Protein: CAWSAGTAKRTGELFF.

This clonotype was detected a few times. The chain carries TRBV4-2 and TRBJ1-5; 10 nucleotides agree with TRBD1. The CDR3 totals 16 residues. The germline CDR1 and CDR2 sequences are LGHNA and YNFKEQ. J was trimmed by 3 bases and V by 4 bases; bases with no gene match: 6. CDR3 sequence: CASSPQGQGDNQPQHF. The CDR3 DNA reads as TGTGCCAGCAGCCCTCAAGGACAGGGGGACAATCAGCCCCAGCATTTT.